This TCR beta chain originates from a study of patients and donors after allogeneic stem cell transplantation (dated by TCRdb to 2019 to 2021). The CDR3 holds 13 amino acids from the cysteine to the phenylalanine. The retained sequence is limited to the CDR3, 39 bases, with the frame set at the first base. V is reduced by 3 bases and J by 0 bases, leaving a spacing of 5 bases between them. The method was RT-PCR. Sequencing took place on a NextSeq 550. TCRdb handled the public reads itself, with Q25 trimming in fastp and clone calling in MiXCR, and kept productive beta chains. Records with the same CDR3 protein are collapsed into one entry carrying the most frequent genes and DNA. The sample contains about 150,000 distinct CDR3 sequences, about a third of them found a single time. The ten most abundant clones make up approximately 50% of the sample. This clonotype was seen a handful of times. Its antigen is still unknown. No much larger clone is present one base from it, and per-base qualities are unavailable.

Sequences were obtained from blood, either unsorted or a sorted T cell fraction (not recorded which). The sequence was collected from a human donor who was either an allogeneic HSCT recipient or a stem cell or donor lymphocyte infusion donor (not recorded which). It is not recorded whose cells these are; they may come from a transplant donor. The V and J genes are TRBV12-3 or TRBV12-4 and TRBJ1-2; the D gene identity is not certain. Here is the DNA: TGTGCCAGCAGTTTTCAGACTAACTATGGCTACACCTTC. It codes for CASSFQTNYGYTF.